This T cell receptor beta chain was documented in a study of CD8+ T cells in alopecia areata. As for the study in general: Treated patients received oral tofacitinib, 5 to 10 mg twice daily. Affected scalp percentage set treated patients' severity scores.

RNA extraction and reverse transcription yielded cDNA as sequencing template. Clones were sequenced by immunoSEQ multiplex PCR, and TCRdb holds only the in-frame ones, with some missing. Among about 180,000 clones listed, about 47% were seen once. Noted treatment: oral pan-JAK inhibitor, 5-10 mg twice daily. Sequences were derived from CD8+ T cells sorted from blood, sampled at roughly week 53, from a patient treated with tofacitinib. The clonotype was recovered from a human donor with alopecia areata.

The CDR3 loop reads CASSYGPGATEAFF. The DNA of the CDR3 is TGTGCCAGCAGTTACGGCCCGGGGGCCACTGAAGCTTTCTTT. The chain is built from TRBV6-5 and TRBJ1-1, with D possibly matching TRBD1 (6 bases). Trimming took off 2 bases at V and 4 bases at J, with 11 bases between the two ends. This CDR3 contains 14 residues. CDR1 and CDR2 (germline): MNHEY, SVGAGI.